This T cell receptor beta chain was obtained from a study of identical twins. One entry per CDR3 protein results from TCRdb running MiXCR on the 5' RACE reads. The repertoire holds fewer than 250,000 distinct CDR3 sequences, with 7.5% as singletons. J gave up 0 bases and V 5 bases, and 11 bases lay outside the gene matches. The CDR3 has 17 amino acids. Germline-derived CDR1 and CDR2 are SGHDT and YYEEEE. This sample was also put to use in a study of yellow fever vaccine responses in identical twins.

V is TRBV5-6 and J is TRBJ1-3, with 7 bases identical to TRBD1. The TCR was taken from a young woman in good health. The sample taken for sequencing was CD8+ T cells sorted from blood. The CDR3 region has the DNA TGTGCCAGCAGGAATTGGGGACAGCCCTACTCTGGAAACACCATATATTTT. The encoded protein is CASRNWGQPYSGNTIYF.